What follows are 32 T cell receptor beta chains derived from one specimen sequenced in a study of T cells in women clearing cervical HPV infection. Libraries were prepared by immunoSEQ multiplex PCR; TCRdb keeps only in-frame clonotypes and omits some of them. The ten most abundant clones cover approximately 8.4% of a sample with 25,000 to 35,000 clones. The specimen sequenced was blood buffy coat. Receptors originate from a woman aged 18 to 75 with a cervical HPV16 infection that either progressed to CIN3+ or cleared (not recorded which).

Comments on this clone: The read gets to within 3 residues of the CDR3 end, and the germline J gene fills in the rest. The chain carries TRBV19 and TRBJ1-2, with TRBD1 matching over 10 bases. CDR1 is LNHDA, CDR2 SQIVND, per germline (reference sequence). The CDR3 runs to 15 residues. This chain's CDR3 is CASSVTGTGVYDYTF. The CDR3 DNA, read in part, is TGTGCCAGTAGTGTGACCGGGACAGGGGTCTACGAC.

Details on this clone: The read halts 3 residues ahead of the CDR3 end, with the missing end drawn from the germline J gene. V and J are TRBV2 and TRBJ1-2; 8 bases agree with TRBD1. Looked up from germline, CDR1 is SNHLY and CDR2 is FYNNEI. The V and J ends lost 3 bases and 5 bases, in that order; junction bases with no gene match: 8. CDR3 length: 15 residues. The sequenced CDR3 bases are TGTGCCAGCAGTGATAGAACAGGGGGGAGGTATGGC. Translated, it gives CASSDRTGGRYG. The CDR3 reads in full as CASSDRTGGRYGYTF.

For this clone: One end of the junction fails to match germline, which may point to a read error. The sequence runs out 3 residues before the end of the CDR3; the remainder is reconstructed from the germline J gene. Other DNA sequences of this sample code for an identical CDR3. The chain couples TRBV10-1 to TRBJ1-2, with 8 bases aligning to TRBD1. Germline V gives CDR1 WNHNN, CDR2 SYGVQD (reference sequence). This CDR3 is 16 amino acids long. CDR3 DNA (partial): TGCGCAAGCAGTGAGTCGAGCCGGACAGGGAGTGGTGGC. It yields the protein CASSESSRTGSGG. The complete CDR3 reads CASSESSRTGSGGYTF.

A note on this clone: Sequencing ends 3 residues short of the CDR3 end; the germline J gene provides the rest. This rearrangement joins TRBV2 to TRBJ1-2; 7 nucleotides agree with TRBD1. The CDR3 length is 13 residues. Germline V gene data show CDR1 as SNHLY and CDR2 as FYNNEI. The CDR3 region is CASSERGLSDYTF. The CDR3 DNA, read in part, is TGTGCCAGCAGTGAGAGGGGGCTGAGCGAC.

The sequenced CDR3 bases are TGTGCCAGCTCCAGGGGTGGCAATCAGCCC. This translates into CASSRGGNQP. The whole CDR3 reads CASSRGGNQPQHF. The V call is TRBV5-6, the J call TRBJ1-5, with D perhaps TRBD1 (6 bases). Read coverage stops 3 residues before the CDR3 terminus; the germline J gene supplies the remainder. V lost 7 bases and J lost 2, with 10 bases in between. Per the germline V gene, CDR1 is SGHDT and CDR2 is YYEEEE. The CDR3 contains 13 residues.

Worth noting for this clone: The read is 3 residues too short to cover the CDR3 end, so that end is filled in from the germline J gene. The rearrangement joins TRBV12-3 or TRBV12-4 to TRBJ2-1; 15 bases match TRBD2. This CDR3 is 18 amino acids long. Trimming at V came to 0 bases and at J to 7 bases, leaving 7 bases not matched to a gene. This chain's CDR3 is CASSLALRTSGGANEQFF. CDR3 bases read: TGTGCCAGCAGTTTAGCCTTGCGGACTAGCGGGGGGGCAAATGAG.

In regard to this clone: The CDR3 end is not reached by the read, which stops 3 residues before it; the germline J gene fills it in. The gene calls are TRBV20-1 and TRBJ1-1, with D uncertain. The germline V gene has CDR1 DFQATT and CDR2 SNEGSKA (reference sequence). V was trimmed by 1 base and J by 1 base, leaving 7 bases between them. The CDR3 has 13 residues. CDR3 bases read: TGCAGTGCTAGAGGGCAGGAGAACACTGAA. Amino acids: CSARGQENTE. The whole CDR3 protein reads CSARGQENTEAFF.

In the case of this clone: The read is 3 residues too short to cover the CDR3 end, so that end is filled in from the germline J gene. This sequence joins TRBV13 and TRBJ1-4; D not certain. From germline, CDR1 is PRHDT and CDR2 FYEKMQ (reference sequence). The CDR3 consists of 13 residues. The sequenced part of the CDR3 DNA is TGTGCCAGCAGCCCGCGGGCCACCGGGGAA. Translating gives CASSPRATGE. The full-length CDR3 reads as CASSPRATGELFF.

As for this clone: The read terminates 3 residues before the CDR3 end, so the remaining end is supplied by the germline J gene. V is TRBV6-1 and J is TRBJ2-1; TRBD1 agrees at 10 bases. V dropped 4 bases and J dropped 8; count of bases not matched to a gene: 11. Germline V gene lookup returns CDR1 MNHNS and CDR2 SASEGT. This CDR3 contains 16 residues. CDR3 in amino acids: CASSALSGTGVDEQFF. The DNA read from the CDR3 is TGTGCCAGCAGTGCCCTTTCCGGGACAGGGGTCGATGAG.

Concerning this clone: The CDR3 goes on 3 residues after the read ends, and that part is filled in from the germline J gene. This sequence joins TRBV20-1 and TRBJ2-7; 10 nucleotides match TRBD2. The CDR3 runs 15 residues. V gave up 5 bases and J gave up 3 bases; unmatched junction bases: 10. The germline V gene encodes CDR1 DFQATT and CDR2 SNEGSKA (reference sequence). CDR3 DNA, as far as it was read: TGCAGTGCTCCAATCCAGCGGGGGGGGTTCTACGAG. Amino acid sequence: CSAPIQRGGFYE. The CDR3 in full is CSAPIQRGGFYEQYF.

Notes on this clone: The sequenced fragment ends 3 residues before the CDR3 boundary, so the rest is inferred from the germline J gene. V usage is TRBV20-1 and J usage is TRBJ2-2; 10 positions agree with TRBD2. CDR1 is DFQATT, CDR2 SNEGSKA, per germline (reference sequence). This CDR3 has 17 residues. The CDR3 DNA, read in part, is TGCAGTGCTAAGAAACAGCGGGAGGGCGATGGGGCCAACGTG. This sequence encodes CSAKKQREGDGANV. The full CDR3 protein reads CSAKKQREGDGANVLFF.

Concerning this clone: Sequencing ends 3 residues short of the CDR3 end; the germline J gene provides the rest. The V gene is TRBV10-1, the J gene TRBJ2-1, with TRBD2 identical over 14 bases. This CDR3 is 19 amino acids long. The ends lost 3 bases at V and 1 base at J; junction bases unmatched: 8. Germline assignment: CDR1 WNHNN and CDR2 SYGVQD (reference sequence). This chain's CDR3 is CASSDRTSGGHPSYNEQFF. The CDR3 bases that were read are TGCGCCAGCAGTGATCGGACTAGCGGGGGGCACCCTTCCTACAATGAG.

Comment on this clone: Coverage ceases 3 residues before the CDR3 finishes, and the germline J gene fills in the end. The genes are TRBV7-2 and TRBJ2-4; D is perhaps TRBD2 (6 bases). Per germline, CDR1 SGHTA and CDR2 FQGNSA. The CDR3 loop spans 13 amino acids. Trimming removed 6 bases from V and 4 bases from J, with 10 bases in between. The sequenced CDR3 bases are TGTGCCAGCAGGGGGGGTTCGAAAAACATT. This gives the protein CASRGGSKNI. The whole CDR3 protein reads CASRGGSKNIQYF.

A note on this clone: The missing CDR3 end, 3 residues past where the read stops, is filled in from the germline J gene. The rearrangement uses TRBV7-2 and TRBJ1-3; D unresolved. From germline, CDR1 is SGHTA and CDR2 FQGNSA. CDR3 length: 17 residues. Trimming removed 0 bases at V and 1 base at J, with 13 bases between. The CDR3 bases that were read are TGTGCCAGCAGCTTAGCGCAGGCCGGGGATTCTGGAAACACC. This gives the protein CASSLAQAGDSGNT. The CDR3 as a whole reads CASSLAQAGDSGNTIYF. The complete variable domain, with remaining parts taken from reference TRBV7-2 and TRBJ1-3, reads GAGVSQSPSNKVTEKGKDVELRCDPISGHTALYWYRQSLGQGLEFLIYFQGNSAPDKSGLPSDRFSAERTGGSVSTLTIQRTQQEDSAVYLCASSLAQAGDSGNTIYFGEGSWLTVV.

To note about this clone: Germline is not matched at one junction end, which may reflect a read error. With the read ending 3 residues before the CDR3 end, the germline J gene is used to fill in that end. The gene calls are TRBV19 and TRBJ2-6; 7 nucleotides agree with TRBD1. The CDR3 spans 16 residues. Germline CDR1 and CDR2: LNHDA and SQIVND (reference sequence). CDR3 DNA (partial): TGTGCCAGTAGTACGGGACAGACCTCTGGGACCAACGTC. This encodes CASSTGQTSGTNV. The full CDR3 is CASSTGQTSGTNVLTF.

Comments on this clone: With the read ending 3 residues before the CDR3 end, the germline J gene is used to fill in that end. The chain couples TRBV30 to TRBJ2-1; 14 nucleotides agree with TRBD2. V dropped 4 bases and J dropped 6; count of bases not matched to a gene: 2. This CDR3 contains 14 residues. The germline CDR1 and CDR2 sequences are GTSNPN and SVGIG (reference sequence). The CDR3 is CAWKGLAGANEQFF. The CDR3 DNA, read in part, is TGTGCCTGGAAGGGACTAGCGGGAGCCAATGAG.

Remarks on this clone: The read terminates 3 residues ahead of where the CDR3 ends, so the germline J gene completes it. The chain is built from TRBV6-4 and TRBJ1-2; perhaps TRBD1 as D (5 bases). The CDR3 spans 14 residues. CDR1 is MRHNA, CDR2 SNTAGT, per germline. The CDR3 reads CASSDGGGSDTYTF. The sequenced CDR3 bases are TGTGCCAGCAGTGACGGGGGGGGTTCGGATACC.

About this clone itself: The observed sequence ends 3 residues before the CDR3 terminus, with the missing tail filled in from the germline J gene. The rearrangement links TRBV9 to TRBJ2-1, with D maybe TRBD1 (5 bases). The V gene's germline CDR1 is SGDLS and CDR2 YYNGEE. Trimming stripped 3 bases from V and 0 bases from J, with 13 bases between. CDR3 length: 16 amino acids. The CDR3 region is CASSARSGSSYNEQFF. CDR3 DNA, as far as it was read: TGTGCCAGCAGCGCGCGTTCAGGGTCCTCCTACAATGAG.

Notes on this clone: The read ends 3 residues before the CDR3 terminus; that terminus is restored from the germline J gene. The chain joins TRBV20-1 to TRBJ2-3, with D unclear. The CDR3 is made up of 15 amino acids. Between the trimmed V and J ends, which lost 4 bases and 6 bases, there was a span of 20 bases. Germline V gives CDR1 DFQATT, CDR2 SNEGSKA (reference sequence). The CDR3 sequence: CSANGPGTPADTQYF. Partial CDR3 DNA: TGCAGTGCTAATGGCCCCGGCACCCCAGCGGATACG.

Note on this clone: Read data end 3 residues before the CDR3 end; the end is taken from the germline J gene. The chain is built from TRBV19 and TRBJ2-4; 7 bases are a match to TRBD2. The germline gives CDR1 LNHDA, CDR2 SQIVND (reference sequence). The V gene end was trimmed by 4 bases and the J gene end by 2 bases; junction bases not matched to a gene: 11. This CDR3 region has 17 residues. CDR3 DNA, as far as it was read: TGTGCCAGTAGTAAACCTTTGGGGGGGGGACCCAAAAACATT. Amino acids: CASSKPLGGGPKNI. The entire CDR3 reads CASSKPLGGGPKNIQYF.

Concerning this clone: The read is 3 residues too short to cover the CDR3 end, so that end is filled in from the germline J gene. This rearrangement joins TRBV2 to TRBJ1-5; weak D call: TRBD1 (6 bases). Trimming took off 8 bases at V and 5 bases at J, with 10 bases between the two ends. Per the germline V gene, CDR1 is SNHLY and CDR2 is FYNNEI. The CDR3 has 12 amino acids. The CDR3 here is CASGGGDQPQHF. CDR3 DNA (partial): TGTGCCAGCGGAGGGGGGGATCAGCCC.

According to its frequency, this clone is medium-sized. The CDR3 end lies 3 residues beyond the end of the read and is filled in from the germline J gene. V usage is TRBV29-1 and J usage is TRBJ1-4, with D perhaps TRBD1 (5 bases). Trimming took 7 bases from V and 7 from J, leaving 10 bases between them. This CDR3 is 11 amino acids long. Germline assignment: CDR1 SQVTM and CDR2 ANQGSEA. CDR3 protein: CSGGDAEKLFF. The sequenced part of the CDR3 DNA is TGCAGCGGCGGGGACGCTGAAAAA.

In regard to this clone: The read ends 3 residues shy of where the CDR3 ends; the end is completed using the germline J gene. The chain is built from TRBV11-2 and TRBJ1-1, with 10 nucleotides matching TRBD1. CDR1 and CDR2 (germline): SGHAT, FQNNGV. The length of the CDR3 is 15 residues. The V segment lost 6 bases and the J segment 5 bases; nucleotides outside the gene matches: 9. CDR3 protein: CASRGLRDRGTEAFF. The CDR3 DNA, read in part, is TGTGCCAGCAGAGGCCTGAGGGACAGGGGTACTGAA.

About this clone itself: The read ends 3 residues before the CDR3 terminus; that terminus is restored from the germline J gene. The J gene is TRBJ2-4, the V gene TRBV19; the D call may be TRBD1 or TRBD2 (5 bases each). The CDR3 runs 15 residues. CDR1 and CDR2 from the germline V gene are LNHDA and SQIVND (reference sequence). CDR3 bases read: TGTGCCAGTAGTATTTTGCTTCCAGGGAGCTATGGT. Translated, it gives CASSILLPGSYG. The full CDR3 sequence reads CASSILLPGSYGQYF.

About this clone itself: Read data end 3 residues before the CDR3 end; the end is taken from the germline J gene. V usage is TRBV11-2 and J usage is TRBJ2-3; no clear D gene. This CDR3 contains 11 residues. Germline CDR1 and CDR2: SGHAT and FQNNGV. Deletions cut 2 bases from V and 6 bases from J, with 3 bases between. The CDR3 loop reads CASSLQDTQYF. The DNA read from the CDR3 is TGTGCCAGCAGCTTACAGGATACG.

Worth noting for this clone: The CDR3 end is not reached by the read, which stops 3 residues before it; the germline J gene fills it in. The genes are TRBV13 and TRBJ1-1, with 7 bases aligning to TRBD1. The germline V gene encodes CDR1 PRHDT and CDR2 FYEKMQ (reference sequence). CDR3 size: 12 residues. CDR3: CASSPGGQEAFF. The sequenced part of the CDR3 DNA is TGTGCCAGCAGCCCAGGGGGACAAGAA.

As to this clone: The missing CDR3 end, 3 residues past where the read stops, is filled in from the germline J gene. The chain has TRBV7-3 and TRBJ2-2; unclear D gene. Trimming removed 5 bases at V and 6 bases at J, with 16 bases between. Germline V gene data show CDR1 as SGHTA and CDR2 as FQGTGA. This CDR3 is 15 amino acids long. CDR3 region: CASSPAVTASGELFF. The CDR3 bases that were read are TGTGCCAGCAGCCCGGCGGTCACCGCGTCCGGGGAG.

On this clone itself: The DNA ends 3 residues before the CDR3 does, and the rest of the CDR3 is filled in from the germline J gene. The chain couples TRBV18 to TRBJ2-4; 7 bases line up with TRBD2. The CDR3 consists of 13 residues. CDR1 and CDR2 (germline): KGHSH, LQKENI. CDR3 residues: CASSTAGDNGQYF. The CDR3 bases that were read are TGTGCCAGCTCAACTGCGGGGGATAATGGT.

A word on this clone: The read ends 3 residues shy of where the CDR3 ends; the end is completed using the germline J gene. The genes are TRBV20-1 and TRBJ2-2; D is uncertain. The CDR3 is 16 amino acids. Germline V gene sequence: CDR1 DFQATT, CDR2 SNEGSKA (reference sequence). The sequenced part of the CDR3 DNA is TGCAGTGCTTTTTACGCCGGGTCCGAATTTAATGAAAAG. This codes for CSAFYAGSEFNEK. The CDR3 as a whole reads CSAFYAGSEFNEKLFF.

For this clone: The sequence runs out 3 residues before the end of the CDR3; the remainder is reconstructed from the germline J gene. J is TRBJ1-1 and V is TRBV7-9, with a weak D call TRBD1 (5 bases). The CDR3 is 14 residues long. Between the trimmed V and J ends, which lost 5 bases and 4 bases, there was a span of 14 bases. CDR1 is SEHNR, CDR2 FQNEAQ, per germline (reference sequence). CDR3 bases read: TGTGCCAGCAGCGGAGCGGGGGGGGGCACTGAA. Amino acid sequence: CASSGAGGGTE. The full CDR3 sequence reads CASSGAGGGTEAFF.

In the case of this clone: The read stops 3 residues short of the end of the CDR3; the missing end is completed from the germline J gene. The chain has TRBV20-1 and TRBJ2-5; 7 nucleotides line up with TRBD2. The CDR3 runs to 15 residues. CDR1 is DFQATT, CDR2 SNEGSKA, per germline (reference sequence). J was trimmed by 2 bases and V by 0 bases; bases with no gene match: 6. CDR3 DNA (partial): TGCAGTGCTAGAGATATCGGCGGGGGACAAGAGACC. It encodes CSARDIGGGQET. Given in full, the CDR3 is CSARDIGGGQETQYF.

Turning to this clone: The read halts 3 residues ahead of the CDR3 end, with the missing end drawn from the germline J gene. V is TRBV20-1 and J is TRBJ1-1, with no clear D. CDR3 length: 12 residues. Trimming took off 6 bases at V and 1 base at J, with 9 bases between the two ends. Germline assignment: CDR1 DFQATT and CDR2 SNEGSKA (reference sequence). CDR3 bases read: TGCAGTGCCTTGGGCCCGAACACTGAA. Encoded protein: CSALGPNTE. The entire CDR3 reads CSALGPNTEAFF.